This TCR beta chain is drawn from a study of long-term antiretroviral therapy in people with HIV. On this clone itself: What it binds is unknown.

Overall study findings and caveats: The clones with expansion before ART were dominant in the repertoire at all time points.

The germline V gene has CDR1 SGHTA and CDR2 FQGNSA. Trimming took 2 bases from V and 3 from J, leaving 14 bases between them. The CDR3 runs 15 residues. Survey-level resolution applied to immunoSEQ assay v3.0. The data were produced by immunoSEQ multiplex PCR, yet TCRdb's version contains in-frame clones alone and is incomplete. The sample has about 40,000 clones, approximately 85% seen once. The source material was unsorted PBMCs, sampled 3.1 years after starting antiretroviral therapy. V is TRBV7-2 and J is TRBJ2-7; D might be TRBD2 (6 bases). This receptor was taken from a woman aged 50 to 60 with HIV. The CDR3 protein is CASSLLGRDFYEQYF. The CDR3 nucleotides read TGTGCCAGCAGCTTACTCGGGCGGGACTTCTACGAGCAGTACTTC.